This T cell receptor beta chain was sequenced for a study of patients and donors after allogeneic stem cell transplantation. Via MiXCR, TCRdb re-called the RT-PCR reads, giving one row per CDR3 protein. There are about 150,000 distinct CDR3 sequences in the sample; about 24% occur only once, and 20% to 30% lies in the top ten. From germline, CDR1 is SEHNR and CDR2 FQNEAQ (reference sequence). The junction had 6 bases not matched to a gene; V was cut back by 2 bases and J by 5 bases. This CDR3 has 15 residues. Source material: blood, either unsorted or a sorted T cell fraction (not recorded which). This sequence joins TRBV7-9 and TRBJ2-1; 7 nucleotides match TRBD1. This clonotype originated in a human donor who was either an allogeneic HSCT recipient or a stem cell or donor lymphocyte infusion donor (not recorded which). It is not recorded whose cells these are; they may come from a transplant donor. CDR3 region: CASSLKTGWDNEQFF. The CDR3 DNA sequence: TGTGCCAGCAGCTTAAAGACAGGGTGGGACAATGAGCAGTTCTTC.